The clone carrying this T cell receptor beta chain was observed many times. Its antigen remains unknown. cDNA synthesis used the whole RNA isolate, giving expressed TCRB sequences. Profiling relied on immunoSEQ multiplex PCR, and the TCRdb table lists in-frame clones only, not all of them. The sample holds 160,000 or so clones, 7% to 9.5% seen once. The sample comes from a study of beta chain features in type 1 diabetes. CDR1 is SNHLY and CDR2 is FYNNEI in the germline V gene. This CDR3 region has 14 residues. V dropped 2 bases and J dropped 4 bases, with 11 bases sitting between them. General study results and limits: Amplification by PCR could prefer shorter templates, with the same effect in patients and controls. All four CD4+ subsets from Type 1 diabetes patients carried moderately but significantly shorter TCRB CDR3s.

The chain uses TRBV2 and TRBJ1-1, with D uncertain. Sequencing input: central memory CD4+ T cells from blood. This TCR was recovered from a woman between 25 and 40 years old with type 1 diabetes. CDR3 protein: CASSERRGGTEAFF. In nucleotides, the CDR3 is TGTGCCAGCAGTGAAAGGCGGGGTGGCACTGAAGCTTTCTTT.